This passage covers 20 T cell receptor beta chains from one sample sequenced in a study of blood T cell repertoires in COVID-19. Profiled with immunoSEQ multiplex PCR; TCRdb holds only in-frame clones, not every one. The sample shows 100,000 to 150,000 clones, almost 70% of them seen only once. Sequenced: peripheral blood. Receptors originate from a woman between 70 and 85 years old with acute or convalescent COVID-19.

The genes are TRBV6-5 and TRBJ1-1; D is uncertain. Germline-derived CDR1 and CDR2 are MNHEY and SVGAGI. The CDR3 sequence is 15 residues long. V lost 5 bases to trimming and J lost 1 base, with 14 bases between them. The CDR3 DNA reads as TGTGCCAGCAGTACCGGAGGAGCGGGGAACACTGAAGCTTTCTTT. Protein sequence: CASSTGGAGNTEAFF.

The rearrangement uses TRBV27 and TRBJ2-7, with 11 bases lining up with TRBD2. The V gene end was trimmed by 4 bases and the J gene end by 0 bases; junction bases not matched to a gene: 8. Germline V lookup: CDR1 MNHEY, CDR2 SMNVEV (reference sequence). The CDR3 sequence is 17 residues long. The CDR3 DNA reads TGTGCCAGCAGTTGGGGTAATAGCGGGAGGGCCTCCTACGAGCAGTACTTC. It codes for CASSWGNSGRASYEQYF.

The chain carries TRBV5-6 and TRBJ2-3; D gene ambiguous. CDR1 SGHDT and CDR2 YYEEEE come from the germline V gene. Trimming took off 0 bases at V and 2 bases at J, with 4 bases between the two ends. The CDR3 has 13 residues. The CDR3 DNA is TGTGCCAGCAGCTTGGACAACACAGATACGCAGTATTTT. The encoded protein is CASSLDNTDTQYF.

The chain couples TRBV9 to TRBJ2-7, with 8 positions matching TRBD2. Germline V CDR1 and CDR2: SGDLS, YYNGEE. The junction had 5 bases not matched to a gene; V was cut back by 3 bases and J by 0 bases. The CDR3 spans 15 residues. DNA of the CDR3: TGTGCCAGCAGCGAGACCGGGGGGGCCTCCTACGAGCAGTACTTC. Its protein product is CASSETGGASYEQYF.

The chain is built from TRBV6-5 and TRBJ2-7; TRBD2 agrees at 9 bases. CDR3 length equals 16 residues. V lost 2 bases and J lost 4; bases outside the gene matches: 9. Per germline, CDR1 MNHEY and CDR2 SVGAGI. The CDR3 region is CASSYRVAGVPYEQYF. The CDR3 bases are TGTGCCAGCAGTTACAGAGTAGCGGGGGTTCCTTACGAGCAGTACTTC.

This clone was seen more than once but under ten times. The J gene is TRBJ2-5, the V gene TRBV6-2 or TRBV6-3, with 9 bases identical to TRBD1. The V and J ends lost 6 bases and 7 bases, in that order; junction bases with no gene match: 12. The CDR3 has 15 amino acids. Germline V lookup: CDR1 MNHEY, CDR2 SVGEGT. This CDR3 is CASSPTGTGSGTQYF. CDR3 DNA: TGTGCCAGCAGCCCAACCGGGACAGGGTCAGGGACCCAGTACTTC.

The CDR3 reads CASSEQGAGSNQPQHF. CDR3 bases: TGTGCCAGCAGTGAACAGGGGGCAGGAAGCAATCAGCCCCAGCATTTT. The chain couples TRBV2 to TRBJ1-5; 8 nucleotides align to TRBD1. The V segment lost 2 bases and the J segment 1 base; nucleotides outside the gene matches: 4. The CDR3 spans 16 residues. Germline V gives CDR1 SNHLY, CDR2 FYNNEI.

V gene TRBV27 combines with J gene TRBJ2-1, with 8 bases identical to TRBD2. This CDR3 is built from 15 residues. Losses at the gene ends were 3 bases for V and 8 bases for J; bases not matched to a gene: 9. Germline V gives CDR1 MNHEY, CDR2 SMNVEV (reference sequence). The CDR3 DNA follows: TGTGCCAGCAGTTTTATCGGGAGGGTTCGGGATGAGCAGTTCTTC. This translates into CASSFIGRVRDEQFF.

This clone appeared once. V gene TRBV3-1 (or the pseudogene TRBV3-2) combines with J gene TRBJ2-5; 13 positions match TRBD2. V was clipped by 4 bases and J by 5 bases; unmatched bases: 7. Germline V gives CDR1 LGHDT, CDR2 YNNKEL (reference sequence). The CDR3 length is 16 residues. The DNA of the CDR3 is TGTGCCAGCAGCCTCTCAAGGACTAGCGGGGGTGAGACCCAGTACTTC. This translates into CASSLSRTSGGETQYF.

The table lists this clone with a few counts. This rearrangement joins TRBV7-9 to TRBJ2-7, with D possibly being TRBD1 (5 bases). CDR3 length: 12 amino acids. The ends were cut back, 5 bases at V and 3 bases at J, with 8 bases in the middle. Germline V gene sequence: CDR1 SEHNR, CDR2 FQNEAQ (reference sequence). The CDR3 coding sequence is TGTGCCAGCAGCCGGACACTCTACGAGCAGTACTTC. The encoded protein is CASSRTLYEQYF.

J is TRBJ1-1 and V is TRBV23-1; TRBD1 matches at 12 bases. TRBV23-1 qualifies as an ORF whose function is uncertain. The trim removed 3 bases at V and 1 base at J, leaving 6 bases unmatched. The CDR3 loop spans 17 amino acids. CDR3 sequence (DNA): TGCGCCAGCAGTCACTCGGGACAGGGGGCATCGAACACTGAAGCTTTCTTT. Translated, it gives CASSHSGQGASNTEAFF.

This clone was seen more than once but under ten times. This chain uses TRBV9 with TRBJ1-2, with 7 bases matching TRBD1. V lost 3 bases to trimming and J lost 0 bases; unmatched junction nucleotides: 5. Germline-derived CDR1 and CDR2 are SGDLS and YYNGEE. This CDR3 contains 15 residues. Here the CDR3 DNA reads TGTGCCAGCAGCGGAGGAGGACAGGCTAACTATGGCTACACCTTC. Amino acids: CASSGGGQANYGYTF.

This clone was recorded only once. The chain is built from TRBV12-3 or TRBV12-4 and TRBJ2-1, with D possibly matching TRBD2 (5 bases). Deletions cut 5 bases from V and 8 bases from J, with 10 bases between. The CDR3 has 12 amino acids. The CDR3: CASSPSQDEQFF. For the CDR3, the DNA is TGTGCCAGCAGTCCTAGCCAGGATGAGCAGTTCTTC.

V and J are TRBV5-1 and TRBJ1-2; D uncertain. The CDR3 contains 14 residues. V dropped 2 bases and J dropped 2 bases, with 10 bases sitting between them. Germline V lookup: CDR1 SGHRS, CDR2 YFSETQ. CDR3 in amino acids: CASSLPTPNYGYTF. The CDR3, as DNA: TGCGCCAGCAGCTTACCGACACCAAACTATGGCTACACCTTC.

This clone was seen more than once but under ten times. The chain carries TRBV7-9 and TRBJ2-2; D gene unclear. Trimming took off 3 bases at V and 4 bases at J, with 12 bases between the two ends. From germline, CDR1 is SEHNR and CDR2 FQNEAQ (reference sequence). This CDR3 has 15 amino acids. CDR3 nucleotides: TGTGCCAGCAGCTTTAACAGAGAAATCACCGGGGAGCTGTTTTTT. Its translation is CASSFNREITGELFF.

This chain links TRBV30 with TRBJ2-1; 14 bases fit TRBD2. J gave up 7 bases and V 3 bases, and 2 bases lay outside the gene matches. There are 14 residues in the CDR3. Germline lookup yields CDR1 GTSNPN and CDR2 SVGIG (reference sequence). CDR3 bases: TGTGCCTGGAGGGGACTAGCGGGAGTAAATGAGCAGTTCTTC. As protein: CAWRGLAGVNEQFF.

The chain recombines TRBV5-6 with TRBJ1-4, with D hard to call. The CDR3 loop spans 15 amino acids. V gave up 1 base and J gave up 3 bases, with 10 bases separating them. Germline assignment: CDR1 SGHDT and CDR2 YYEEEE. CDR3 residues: CASSLMSLANEKLFF. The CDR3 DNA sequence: TGTGCCAGCAGCTTGATGAGTCTGGCTAATGAAAAACTGTTTTTT. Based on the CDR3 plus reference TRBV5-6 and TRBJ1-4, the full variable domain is DAGVTQSPTHLIKTRGQQVTLRCSPKSGHDTVSWYQQALGQGPQFIFQYYEEEERQRGNFPDRFSGHQFPNYSSELNVNALLLGDSALYLCASSLMSLANEKLFFGSGTQLSVL.

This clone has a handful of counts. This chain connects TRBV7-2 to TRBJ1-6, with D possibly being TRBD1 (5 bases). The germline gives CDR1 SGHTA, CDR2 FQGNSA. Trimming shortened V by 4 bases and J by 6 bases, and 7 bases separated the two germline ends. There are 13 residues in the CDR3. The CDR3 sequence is CASSSDSNSPLHF. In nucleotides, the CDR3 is TGTGCCAGCAGCTCCGACAGTAATTCACCCCTCCACTTT.

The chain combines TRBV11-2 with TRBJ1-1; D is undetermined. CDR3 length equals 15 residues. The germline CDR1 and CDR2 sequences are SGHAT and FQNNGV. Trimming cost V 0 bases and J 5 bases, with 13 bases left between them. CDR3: CASSLDPPPGTEAFF. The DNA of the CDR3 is TGTGCCAGCAGCTTAGATCCCCCACCGGGGACTGAAGCTTTCTTT.

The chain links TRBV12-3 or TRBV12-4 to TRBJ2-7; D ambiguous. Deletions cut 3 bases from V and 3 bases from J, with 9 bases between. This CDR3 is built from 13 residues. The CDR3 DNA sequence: TGTGCCAGCAGTTTTGGCCACCTCTACGAGCAGTACTTC. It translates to CASSFGHLYEQYF.